Presented here are 23 T cell receptor beta chains from one specimen sequenced in a study of shared clonotypes between healthy human individuals. The method was immunoSEQ multiplex PCR; TCRdb's version includes in-frame clones alone and lacks a portion of them. Of roughly 1,500,000 clones in the sample, approximately 98.5% were seen once. Sequenced material: naive CD4+ T cells sorted from blood. Sample subset: CD45RA+ positively selected. All receptors come from a man younger than 40 in good health.

This clone appeared once. The chain carries TRBV11-2 and TRBJ1-2; D ambiguous. From germline, CDR1 is SGHAT and CDR2 FQNNGV. The CDR3 spans 15 residues. V lost 1 base and J 4 bases, leaving 13 bases between the germline ends. This chain's CDR3 is CASSLVGPGTYGYTF. In DNA form, the CDR3 reads TGTGCCAGCAGCTTAGTAGGTCCGGGTACCTATGGCTACACCTTC.

The V and J genes are TRBV19 and TRBJ1-4; D is undetermined. CDR1 LNHDA and CDR2 SQIVND come from the germline V gene (reference sequence). Trimming stripped 7 bases from V and 3 bases from J, with 15 bases between. The CDR3 sequence is 15 residues long. The CDR3 spells CASNKRGLPNEKLFF. The CDR3, as DNA: TGTGCCAGTAACAAACGGGGTCTGCCTAATGAAAAACTGTTTTTT.

This clone was seen just once. The chain carries TRBV6-1 and TRBJ2-7; 10 nucleotides align to TRBD1. The CDR3 extends over 13 amino acids. Trimming took 10 bases from V and 5 from J; bases not matched to a gene: 8. Germline CDR1 is MNHNS and CDR2 is SASEGT. The CDR3: CATRGTGVHEQYF. The CDR3 DNA is TGTGCCACCAGGGGGACAGGGGTCCACGAGCAGTACTTC.

Concerning this clone itself: This sample also contains other DNA sequences that code for the same CDR3. The V and J genes are TRBV5-4 and TRBJ2-1, with TRBD1 as a possible D gene (6 bases). Germline V gene sequence: CDR1 SGHNT, CDR2 YYREEE (reference sequence). This CDR3 region has 15 residues. Trimming removed 2 bases at V and 2 bases at J, with 11 bases between. In DNA form, the CDR3 reads TGTGCCAGCAGCTTAGGGGGACGGACCTACAATGAGCAGTTCTTC. Translation gives CASSLGGRTYNEQFF.

The chain uses TRBV19 and TRBJ1-2; 10 nucleotides line up with TRBD1. CDR1 LNHDA and CDR2 SQIVND come from the germline V gene (reference sequence). The length of the CDR3 is 14 residues. The V and J ends lost 4 bases and 4 bases, in that order; junction bases with no gene match: 3. The CDR3 loop reads CASSRQGASYGYTF. DNA of the CDR3: TGTGCCAGTAGTAGACAGGGGGCGAGCTATGGCTACACCTTC.

V usage is TRBV5-4 and J usage is TRBJ2-1; D could derive from TRBD1 or TRBD2 (6 bases each). The germline V gene encodes CDR1 SGHNT and CDR2 YYREEE (reference sequence). This CDR3 contains 18 residues. Trimming removed 6 bases from V and 1 base from J, with 23 bases in between. The CDR3 DNA reads as TGTGCCAGCACCCCAAATGATGGGGGGCGAGGTTCCTACAATGAGCAGTTCTTC. This codes for CASTPNDGGRGSYNEQFF.

This chain connects TRBV28 to TRBJ1-5; perhaps TRBD1 as D (5 bases). Germline V lookup: CDR1 MDHEN, CDR2 SYDVKM. This CDR3 contains 16 residues. V lost 6 bases and J lost 1, with 16 bases in between. Written as DNA, the CDR3 is TGTGCCAGCAGCCGTTTCCCCGGGACCAGCAATCAGCCCCAGCATTTT. Translating gives CASSRFPGTSNQPQHF. The variable domain in full, completed from reference TRBV28 and TRBJ1-5, reads DVKVTQSSRYLVKRTGEKVFLECVQDMDHENMFWYRQDPGLGLRLIYFSYDVKMKEKGDIPEGYSVSREKKERFSLILESASTNQTSMYLCASSRFPGTSNQPQHFGDGTRLSIL.

V is TRBV7-9 and J is TRBJ2-5; 9 bases match TRBD2. The V gene end was trimmed by 5 bases and the J gene end by 4 bases; junction bases not matched to a gene: 8. The CDR3 runs to 15 residues. CDR1 SEHNR and CDR2 FQNEAQ come from the germline V gene (reference sequence). DNA for the CDR3: TGTGCCAGCAGCGAGAGACTAGCGGATCGAGAGACCCAGTACTTC. Encoded protein: CASSERLADRETQYF.

The gene calls are TRBV28 and TRBJ2-7; 7 bases align to TRBD1. The CDR3 spans 15 residues. J lost 4 bases, V lost 3 bases, and 9 bases had no gene match. In germline, CDR1 is MDHEN, CDR2 SYDVKM. The DNA for the CDR3 is TGTGCCAGCAGTTTGTCCGACAGGGTGGGATACGAGCAGTACTTC. This translates into CASSLSDRVGYEQYF.

The chain uses TRBV18 and TRBJ2-3, with D tentatively TRBD2 (5 bases). Germline V gene sequence: CDR1 KGHSH, CDR2 LQKENI. V lost 8 bases and J lost 4, with 7 bases in between. The CDR3 length is 11 residues. CDR3 nucleotide sequence: TGTGCCAGCACTAGGGCAGATACGCAGTATTTT. Translation: CASTRADTQYF.

The rearrangement joins TRBV27 to TRBJ2-4; the match to TRBD2 covers 12 bases. Germline loops: CDR1 MNHEY, CDR2 SMNVEV (reference sequence). The CDR3 length is 15 residues. The V segment lost 6 bases and the J segment 6 bases; nucleotides outside the gene matches: 6. CDR3 region: CASSHRTSGINIQYF. The CDR3 region has the DNA TGTGCCAGCAGCCATAGGACTAGCGGGATAAACATTCAGTACTTC.

This rearrangement joins TRBV4-1 to TRBJ2-5; D may be TRBD1 (5 bases). Germline-derived CDR1 and CDR2 are MGHRA and YSYEKL. The CDR3 consists of 16 residues. V shed 2 bases and J shed 5 bases, with 18 bases lying between them. This CDR3 reads CASSQPGKQDWETQYF. DNA for the CDR3: TGCGCCAGCAGCCAACCCGGCAAACAGGATTGGGAGACCCAGTACTTC.

The chain carries TRBV29-1 and TRBJ2-1, with D possibly TRBD2 on 5 matching bases. The CDR3 is 15 amino acids. The V and J ends lost 7 bases and 1 base respectively, with 17 bases between them. Germline CDR1 and CDR2: SQVTM and ANQGSEA. CDR3 sequence reads: CSAPSGGGSYNEQFF. CDR3 nucleotides: TGCAGCGCACCAAGTGGTGGCGGGTCCTACAATGAGCAGTTCTTC.

This sequence joins TRBV21-1 and TRBJ1-1; no DNA check was done on the table's D call, TRBD1. TRBV21-1 is given as a pseudogene. CDR3 length equals 17 residues. CDR3 DNA sequence: TGTGCCAGCAGCGCTACCGAGGGACAGGGGGCTTTCCCTGAAGCTTTCTTT. Its translation: CASSATEGQGAFPEAFF.

The chain recombines TRBV4-1 with TRBJ2-5; no clear D. The germline gives CDR1 MGHRA, CDR2 YSYEKL. The V gene lost 3 bases and the J gene lost 5 bases, with 10 bases spanning the gap. This CDR3 has 13 residues. The CDR3 coding sequence is TGCGCCAGCAGCCAGATTCCCCTGGAGACCCAGTACTTC. Protein sequence: CASSQIPLETQYF.

Notes on this clone: The sample holds other DNA sequences that translate to the same CDR3. The V call is TRBV28, the J call TRBJ1-4; TRBD1 agrees at 7 bases. J lost 2 bases, V lost 3 bases, and 3 bases had no gene match. This CDR3 region has 15 residues. Germline V gives CDR1 MDHEN, CDR2 SYDVKM. DNA of the CDR3: TGTGCCAGCAGTTTCCCAGGGGGTACTAATGAAAAACTGTTTTTT. It is translated as CASSFPGGTNEKLFF.

The chain links TRBV28 to TRBJ1-1, with 7 nucleotides matching TRBD1. Trimming cost V 3 bases and J 3 bases; bases outside gene matches: 10. CDR3 length: 16 residues. CDR1 is MDHEN, CDR2 SYDVKM, per germline. CDR3 protein: CASSFGGRGRDTEAFF. CDR3 sequence (DNA): TGTGCCAGCAGTTTCGGGGGGAGGGGGCGTGACACTGAAGCTTTCTTT.

The chain joins TRBV4-3 to TRBJ1-2, with D possibly TRBD1 on 5 matching bases. V was clipped by 0 bases and J by 1 base, with 12 bases between them. Germline V gene data show CDR1 as LGHNA and CDR2 as YSLEER. There are 16 residues in the CDR3. CDR3 nucleotides: TGCGCCAGCAGCCAAGACAAGGGGTCCTATAACTATGGCTACACCTTC. It specifies CASSQDKGSYNYGYTF.

This rearrangement joins TRBV13 to TRBJ1-2; no clear D. This CDR3 comprises 12 residues. Germline values: CDR1 PRHDT, CDR2 FYEKMQ (reference sequence). V lost 1 base to trimming and J lost 6 bases, with 6 bases between them. For the CDR3, the DNA is TGTGCCAGCAGCTTAGTAATAGATGGCTACACCTTC. Its protein product is CASSLVIDGYTF.

The gene calls are TRBV7-9 and TRBJ1-4; D might be TRBD1 (5 bases). V lost 4 bases, J lost 5 bases, and 14 bases lay in between. This CDR3 has 15 amino acids. CDR1 and CDR2 from the germline V gene are SEHNR and FQNEAQ (reference sequence). CDR3 bases: TGTGCCAGCAGCTCCGGGACGAGCCGGAATGAAAAACTGTTTTTT. Translation gives CASSSGTSRNEKLFF. The whole variable domain, remainder taken from reference TRBV7-9 and TRBJ1-4, is DTGVSQNPRHKITKRGQNVTFRCDPISEHNRLYWYRQTLGQGPEFLTYFQNEAQLEKSRLLSDRFSAERPKGSFSTLEIQRTEQGDSAMYLCASSSGTSRNEKLFFGSGTQLSVL.

The V call is TRBV5-1, the J call TRBJ1-3; the D gene is possibly TRBD1 (5 bases). This CDR3 has 16 residues. The germline gives CDR1 SGHRS, CDR2 YFSETQ. Between the trimmed V and J ends, which lost 0 bases and 0 bases, there was a span of 10 bases. CDR3 nucleotide sequence: TGCGCCAGCAGCTTGGACAGGCAGAGCTCTGGAAACACCATATATTTT. The encoded protein is CASSLDRQSSGNTIYF.

In nucleotides, the CDR3 is TGCGCCAGCAGCTTGGTCCCCCCGTCTGGTAGCGGGAGATATCTACTTAACTACGAGCAGTACTTC. It yields the protein CASSLVPPSGSGRYLLNYEQYF. This chain joins TRBV5-1 and TRBJ2-7, with TRBD2 matching 9 bases. Losses at the gene ends were 0 bases for V and 3 bases for J; bases not matched to a gene: 25. The length of the CDR3 is 22 residues. The germline V gene encodes CDR1 SGHRS and CDR2 YFSETQ.

This rearrangement joins TRBV11-2 to TRBJ1-2, with 7 bases fitting TRBD1. V was pared by 5 bases and J by 4 bases, with 10 bases of the junction left unmatched. The germline gives CDR1 SGHAT, CDR2 FQNNGV. CDR3 length: 15 amino acids. In nucleotides, the CDR3 is TGTGCCAGCAGCCTACGGACAGGTGGGATCTATGGCTACACCTTC. It translates to CASSLRTGGIYGYTF.